A single count supports the clone carrying this T cell receptor (beta chain). No antigen is known for it. A mixed TRB-A/B primer pool amplified rearranged TRB by multiplex touch-down PCR. Each CDR3 protein is one row after TCRdb ran MiXCR on the multiplex PCR reads. The sample records over 750 distinct CDR3 sequences, over 85% being singletons. The data were taken from a study of T cell repertoires in aging, cancer and after chemotherapy. Peripheral blood genomic DNA, not sorted cells or RNA, was the template. Study observations and caveats: Loss of evenness, beyond lost richness, contributed to age-related TCR diversity decline in cancer patients.

V shed 4 bases and J shed 6 bases, with 16 bases lying between them. Germline values: CDR1 SGHTA, CDR2 FQGNSA. This CDR3 has 15 residues. The TCR comes from a human donor with a solid tumor. The sequenced sample consisted of blood. The chain is built from TRBV7-2 and TRBJ2-1; TRBD1 or TRBD2 may be the D gene (5 bases each). Here the CDR3 DNA reads TGTGCCAGCAGCTCTCCCCCCGTTGGGGGCAATGAGCAGTTCTTC. This translates into CASSSPPVGGNEQFF.